The source of this T cell receptor (beta chain) is a study of CXCR3-negative and CXCR3-positive naive CD8 T cells (dated by TCRdb to between 2019 and 2020). The study in broad terms: Approximately 140 million TRB reads were obtained in total, roughly 1.5 +/- 0.3 million reads per library. The diversity and physicochemical repertoire analyses included eleven to twelve donors pooled from two independent experiments. TRBV-TRBJ cluster analysis included naive subsets from a handful of donors and memory cells from 3 donors.

Each CD8+ T cell subset was flow-sorted in triplicate, and around 300,000 cells per subset were placed directly into RLT lysis buffer. Standard density gradient centrifugation was used to isolate peripheral blood mononuclear cells from buffy coats. An RNeasy Mini Kit was used to extract total RNA from the sorted cells. Results and caveats for the whole study, not just this receptor: Comparably high repertoire diversity was found in both naive subsets, whereas much lower repertoire diversity was found in memory CD8+ T cells. CXCR3 expression partially decreased after cryopreservation, so most assays used freshly isolated PBMCs. Within the same donor, TRBV-TRBJ usage looked similar between naive CXCR3-negative and CXCR3-positive cells, but memory cells had distinct patterns. Surface CD5, linked to self-reactivity in mice, was comparable between naive subsets; TCR interaction strength was therefore also inferred from TRB CDR3 physicochemical properties.

The CDR3, cysteine through phenylalanine, is 16 amino acids long. No nucleotide data were recorded. As for this clonotype: It lacks a known antigen.

Reads for this sample came from a NextSeq 550. The Human TCR Profiling Kit (MiLaboratory) was used to make UMI-labeled 5' RACE TRB cDNA libraries. The full amount of extracted RNA was used for cDNA synthesis, and the full amount of resulting cDNA was used for PCR amplification. Libraries were prepared in parallel with an identical number of PCR cycles. Processing in the source paper ran as follows. With a minimum of two reads required per UMI, MIGEC and MiXCR pulled out about 50,000 +/- 10,000 unique UMI-labeled TRB cDNA molecules from each library. An average of roughly 40,000 +/- 10,000 functional in-frame TRB CDR3 nucleotide clonotypes without stop codons was found per library. After downsampling to 5000 UMI-labeled TRB molecules per sample, diversity metrics, including normalized Shannon-Wiener and Chao1, were computed in VDJtools. VDJtools was used to calculate clonotype-size-weighted physicochemical properties of the central five CDR3 residues, namely interaction energy, strength, volume and Kidera factor 4. Based on TCRdb reprocessing of the reads, there is one entry per CDR3 protein sequence, and DNA is missing. For this entry, the V and J calls and clone size follow TCRdb and not the study's own pipeline. This sample's table has entries for some 41,000 distinct CDR3 sequences. Clones ranked in the top ten supply about 10% of the sample.

The clonotype comes from a human donor in good health. Some clones in this sample may be carry-over from other donors' samples. Sequencing was done on a sample of memory CD8+ T cells from blood. The meaning of the sample's cell subset or site label: conventional CD8+ memory T cells (TMEM), sorted as controls. Recombination linked TRBV12-3 or TRBV12-4 to TRBJ2-7; checking the TCRdb D call of TRBD1 is not possible without DNA. CDR3 loop: CASSLNLGQGGHEQYF.